This T cell receptor beta chain appears in the sequencing data of a study of cytomegalovirus exposure and HLA in healthy donors. From germline, CDR1 is SGHDT and CDR2 YYEEEE. CDR3 length: 15 amino acids. J lost 2 bases, V lost 4 bases, and 7 bases had no gene match. Vbeta (60) and Jbeta (13) primers were used in the PCR. Profiled with immunoSEQ multiplex PCR; TCRdb holds only in-frame clones, not every one. This sample's table has around 200,000 clones. Study findings and constraints: Accurate HLA-A and HLA-B prediction from TCR beta sequences was reported for most subjects. Differences between HLA loci emerged in a later analysis of TCR association rates, with DRB1 most and HLA-C fewest. Presence/absence analyses supposed approximately even sequencing depth among donors.

With regard to this clone: Its antigen is still unknown.

Donors consisted of healthy bone marrow donors. Input material: PBMCs. The sequence was collected from a woman younger than 30 in good health and CMV-seropositive. The chain links TRBV5-6 to TRBJ2-7; 9 bases match TRBD1. The CDR3 sequence is CASSRFDRGAYEQYF. The CDR3 DNA is TGTGCCAGCAGCCGATTTGACAGGGGGGCCTACGAGCAGTACTTC.